The 9 T cell receptor beta chains below come from one sample, sequenced in a study of stem cell transplantation in POMP-related autoinflammatory disease. Assay used: immunoSEQ multiplex PCR; TCRdb lists only in-frame clones, some missing. Of 25,000 to 30,000 clones detected, approximately 78% appear once; the ten largest clones hold approximately 2.4%. The sequences come from CD4+ T cells from PBMCs, collected before stem cell transplantation. These TCRs come from a human donor with POMP-related autoinflammation and immune dysregulation (PRAID).

The J gene is TRBJ2-1, the V gene TRBV28, with a possible D match to TRBD1 (5 bases). Germline values: CDR1 MDHEN, CDR2 SYDVKM. The CDR3 sequence is 12 residues long. V dropped 6 bases and J dropped 10 bases, with 13 bases sitting between them. The CDR3, as DNA: TGTGCCAGCAGCCGAGAATCAGGGGAGCAGTTCTTC. Protein product: CASSRESGEQFF.

The chain links TRBV7-9 to TRBJ2-2; D is ambiguous. This CDR3 is 14 amino acids long. In germline, CDR1 is SEHNR, CDR2 FQNEAQ (reference sequence). Trimming left V 3 bases short and J 2 bases short, with 7 bases between. CDR3 protein: CASSLVPNTGELFF. The CDR3 DNA reads as TGTGCCAGCAGCTTGGTTCCTAACACCGGGGAGCTGTTTTTT.

This clone was detected only a few times. This chain connects TRBV28 to TRBJ2-7, with D unclear. The CDR3 sequence is 15 residues long. The germline V gene has CDR1 MDHEN and CDR2 SYDVKM. The germline V and J ends were trimmed by 5 bases and 5 bases, with 19 bases remaining between them. The CDR3 region has the DNA TGTGCCAGCAGTCCCCCGGCTCACGGAGTTGACGAGCAGTACTTC. Residues: CASSPPAHGVDEQYF. Full variable domain (missing parts from reference TRBV28 and TRBJ2-7): DVKVTQSSRYLVKRTGEKVFLECVQDMDHENMFWYRQDPGLGLRLIYFSYDVKMKEKGDIPEGYSVSREKKERFSLILESASTNQTSMYLCASSPPAHGVDEQYFGPGTRLTVT.

This chain links TRBV28 with TRBJ2-2, with D perhaps given as TRBD1 or TRBD2 (7 bases each). From germline, CDR1 is MDHEN and CDR2 SYDVKM. This CDR3 is built from 15 residues. V was trimmed by 6 bases and J by 5 bases, leaving 16 bases between them. CDR3 protein: CASREIRGGTGELFF. CDR3 nucleotides: TGTGCCAGCAGGGAAATCAGGGGGGGGACCGGGGAGCTGTTTTTT.

The chain uses TRBV6-1 and TRBJ1-3; D unresolved. V gave up 2 bases and J gave up 3 bases, with 11 bases separating them. In germline, CDR1 is MNHNS, CDR2 SASEGT. The CDR3 has 15 residues. The CDR3: CASSEWISLGNTIYF. CDR3 in DNA: TGTGCCAGCAGTGAATGGATATCTCTTGGAAACACCATATATTTT.

The chain links TRBV5-1 to TRBJ1-4; D is perhaps TRBD1 (6 bases). Germline V CDR1 and CDR2: SGHRS, YFSETQ. CDR3 size: 15 residues. Trimming took off 0 bases at V and 7 bases at J, with 13 bases between the two ends. In DNA form, the CDR3 reads TGCGCCAGCAGCTTGGGCGGGGGCGTCGGTGAAAAACTGTTTTTT. Residues: CASSLGGGVGEKLFF.

V and J are TRBV7-6 and TRBJ2-1; 8 bases are a match to TRBD2. CDR1 is SGHVS and CDR2 is FNYEAQ in the germline V gene. V was clipped by 5 bases and J by 1 base; unmatched bases: 19. The CDR3 is 20 amino acids. CDR3 coding DNA: TGTGCCAGCAGCACCCTCCGACGGGGGGGCCCCAAACGGTCCTACAATGAGCAGTTCTTC. This encodes CASSTLRRGGPKRSYNEQFF.

In its sample, this clone was seen once. This sequence joins TRBV7-3 and TRBJ2-3; 8 nucleotides match TRBD2. CDR3 length: 14 amino acids. CDR1 and CDR2 from the germline V gene are SGHTA and FQGTGA. The V gene end was trimmed by 1 base and the J gene end by 4 bases; junction bases not matched to a gene: 1. CDR3 in DNA: TGTGCCAGCAGCTTAATGCGGGGGGCAGATACGCAGTATTTT. Translated: CASSLMRGADTQYF. Looking up the rest from reference TRBV7-3 and TRBJ2-3 gives the full variable domain: GAGVSQTPSNKVTEKGKYVELRCDPISGHTALYWYRQSLGQGPEFLIYFQGTGAADDSGLPNDRFFAVRPEGSVSTLKIQRTERGDSAVYLCASSLMRGADTQYFGPGTRLTVL.

V usage is TRBV18 and J usage is TRBJ2-5; a possible D gene is TRBD1 (5 bases). Germline CDR1 is KGHSH and CDR2 is LQKENI. The CDR3 is 15 residues long. Trimming cost V 1 base and J 2 bases, with 11 bases left between them. The CDR3 DNA reads as TGTGCCAGCTCACCACTTGGGGCTGCACAAGAGACCCAGTACTTC. It specifies CASSPLGAAQETQYF.